Each of the 24 T cell receptor beta chains below was sequenced from the same sample in a study of blood T cell repertoires in COVID-19. TCRdb's copy holds only in-frame clones and misses some; the assay was immunoSEQ multiplex PCR. The sample has over 14,000 clones; around 90% are singletons. Sample: peripheral blood. These receptors were obtained from a human donor in a cohort sampled during active COVID-19.

This chain connects TRBV25-1 to TRBJ1-2; possible D gene TRBD1, 6 bases. V lost 4 bases and J lost 4, with 13 bases in between. There are 14 residues in the CDR3. CDR1 MGHDK and CDR2 SYGVNS come from the germline V gene. The CDR3, as DNA: TGTGCCAGCAGTGGTACGGGGGGCGGCTATGGCTACACCTTC. Translation gives CASSGTGGGYGYTF.

V usage is TRBV7-8 and J usage is TRBJ2-7, with TRBD2 identical over 7 bases. Trimming at V came to 0 bases and at J to 4 bases, leaving 3 bases not matched to a gene. CDR1 and CDR2 (germline): SGHVS, FQNEAQ. The CDR3 is made up of 14 amino acids. CDR3 DNA: TGTGCCAGCAGCTTAGCCAGGGAGGGGTACGAGCAGTACTTC. This gives the protein CASSLAREGYEQYF.

This chain connects TRBV6-2 or TRBV6-3 to TRBJ2-7; D gene uncertain. Germline V gene data show CDR1 as MNHEY and CDR2 as SVGEGT. CDR3 length: 12 amino acids. The V end lost 4 bases, the J end lost 1 base, and 5 bases lay between the germline ends. CDR3 in DNA: TGTGCCAGCAGTTTGCAGTCCTACGAGCAGTACTTC. This codes for CASSLQSYEQYF.

This clone was detected only a few times. The chain links TRBV10-3 to TRBJ2-1, with 11 bases that match TRBD2. Trimming at V came to 6 bases and at J to 5 bases, leaving 9 bases not matched to a gene. Per the germline V gene, CDR1 is ENHRY and CDR2 is SYGVKD. The CDR3 loop spans 16 amino acids. The CDR3 region has the DNA TGTGCCATCAGATCCGGGACTAGCGGATCTAACAATGAGCAGTTCTTC. Its protein product is CAIRSGTSGSNNEQFF.

Concerning this clone: At one of its ends the junction is not consistent with the germline gene, which may arise from a read error. The V and J genes are TRBV7-9 and TRBJ2-5, with 10 bases that match TRBD2. CDR3 length equals 16 residues. Germline loops: CDR1 SEHNR, CDR2 FQNEAQ (reference sequence). The CDR3, as DNA: TGTGCCAGCAGCGTAGCTAGCGGGGGAGGACAAGAGACCCAGTACTTC. Translating gives CASSVASGGGQETQYF.

V usage is TRBV29-1 and J usage is TRBJ2-3, with 9 bases aligning to TRBD2. V shed 3 bases and J 2 bases; nucleotides not matched to a gene: 3. Germline CDR1 and CDR2: SQVTM and ANQGSEA. The CDR3 length is 14 residues. The CDR3 spells CSVDRGRATDTQYF. CDR3 bases: TGCAGCGTTGACCGCGGGAGGGCCACAGATACGCAGTATTTT.

V gene TRBV4-1 combines with J gene TRBJ1-2; 11 nucleotides align to TRBD1. The CDR3 runs 15 residues. The ends lost 3 bases at V and 4 bases at J; junction bases unmatched: 4. Looked up from germline, CDR1 is MGHRA and CDR2 is YSYEKL. The CDR3 bases are TGCGCCAGCAGCCACGGGACAGGGGGGATCTATGGCTACACCTTC. Its protein product is CASSHGTGGIYGYTF.

The chain employs TRBV14 and TRBJ2-7, with 9 bases that match TRBD1. Trimming took 3 bases from V and 3 from J; bases not matched to a gene: 9. Germline-derived CDR1 and CDR2 are SGHDN and FVKESK. The CDR3 has 16 residues. The chain's CDR3 is CASSHSPGQGNYEQYF. The CDR3 DNA follows: TGTGCCAGCAGCCATTCTCCGGGACAGGGCAACTACGAGCAGTACTTC. The whole variable domain, filled in from reference TRBV14 and TRBJ2-7, reads EAGVTQFPSHSVIEKGQTVTLRCDPISGHDNLYWYRRVMGKEIKFLLHFVKESKQDESGMPNNRFLAERTGGTYSTLKVQPAELEDSGVYFCASSHSPGQGNYEQYFGPGTRLTVT.

V gene TRBV7-6 combines with J gene TRBJ2-7, with TRBD1 as a possible D gene (6 bases). V lost 2 bases, J lost 4 bases, and 12 bases lay in between. The CDR3 consists of 14 residues. Germline CDR1 reads SGHVS; CDR2 reads FNYEAQ. CDR3 nucleotides: TGTGCCAGCAGCTTAAGGGGGTGGGAGTACGAGCAGTACTTC. Its translation is CASSLRGWEYEQYF.

The chain links TRBV18 to TRBJ2-5, with TRBD1 matching over 9 bases. The CDR3 contains 15 residues. Losses at the gene ends were 2 bases for V and 5 bases for J; bases not matched to a gene: 6. Germline V lookup: CDR1 KGHSH, CDR2 LQKENI. CDR3 residues: CASSPTDRGDETQYF. The CDR3 DNA follows: TGTGCCAGCTCACCAACGGACAGGGGTGACGAGACCCAGTACTTC.

This chain connects TRBV19 to TRBJ2-7; 10 bases are shared with TRBD2. The CDR3 spans 15 residues. The trim removed 4 bases at V and 2 bases at J, leaving 5 bases unmatched. Germline V gene sequence: CDR1 LNHDA, CDR2 SQIVND (reference sequence). The CDR3 DNA sequence: TGTGCCAGTAGTACCCTAGCGGGAGATACCTACGAGCAGTACTTC. Translating it yields CASSTLAGDTYEQYF.

This chain connects TRBV28 to TRBJ1-2; TRBD1 might be the D (5 bases). This CDR3 has 16 amino acids. Per germline, CDR1 MDHEN and CDR2 SYDVKM. V was shortened by 4 bases and J by 0 bases, with 15 bases between the two germline ends. For the CDR3, the DNA is TGTGCCAGCAGTTGGACATCAACTAAAGCTAACTATGGCTACACCTTC. It encodes CASSWTSTKANYGYTF.

The rearrangement links TRBV28 to TRBJ2-3; 8 nucleotides align to TRBD2. J lost 2 bases, V lost 2 bases, and 6 bases had no gene match. The CDR3 loop spans 16 amino acids. Germline CDR1 MDHEN, CDR2 SYDVKM. The CDR3 region has the DNA TGTGCCAGCAGTTTACGGACTAGCACGGTCACAGATACGCAGTATTTT. Protein: CASSLRTSTVTDTQYF. Supplemented by reference TRBV28 and TRBJ2-3, the full variable domain reads DVKVTQSSRYLVKRTGEKVFLECVQDMDHENMFWYRQDPGLGLRLIYFSYDVKMKEKGDIPEGYSVSREKKERFSLILESASTNQTSMYLCASSLRTSTVTDTQYFGPGTRLTVL.

This chain links TRBV20-1 with TRBJ2-7; D is uncertain. Germline V gene sequence: CDR1 DFQATT, CDR2 SNEGSKA (reference sequence). Trimming removed 6 bases at V and 5 bases at J, with 11 bases between. This CDR3 has 11 amino acids. The CDR3 DNA reads TGCAGTGCCGTTAATTCCCACGAGCAGTACTTC. Amino acid sequence: CSAVNSHEQYF.

This chain connects TRBV3-1 (or the pseudogene TRBV3-2) to TRBJ1-4; the match to TRBD1 covers 7 bases. The CDR3 is 16 amino acids. The V segment lost 0 bases and the J segment 7 bases; nucleotides outside the gene matches: 8. CDR1 and CDR2 (germline): LGHDT, YNNKEL (reference sequence). CDR3 sequence (DNA): TGTGCCAGCAGCCAAGATGCGGAGGGGGCAGGTGAAAAACTGTTTTTT. Protein: CASSQDAEGAGEKLFF.

The chain employs TRBV18 and TRBJ1-1, with D hard to call. Trimming removed 3 bases at V and 2 bases at J, with 10 bases between. This CDR3 has 14 residues. CDR1 and CDR2 (germline): KGHSH, LQKENI. The CDR3, as DNA: TGTGCCAGCTCACCCTCCGGCGGAAACACTGAAGCTTTCTTT. Amino acid sequence: CASSPSGGNTEAFF.

This clone showed up just a few times. This rearrangement joins TRBV27 to TRBJ2-7; 8 bases match TRBD1. Losses at the gene ends were 7 bases for V and 2 bases for J; bases not matched to a gene: 4. CDR1 and CDR2 (germline): MNHEY, SMNVEV (reference sequence). This CDR3 is 13 amino acids long. The CDR3 sequence is CASKDRDAYEQYF. The DNA for the CDR3 is TGTGCCAGCAAGGACAGGGATGCCTACGAGCAGTACTTC.

This chain links TRBV5-4 with TRBJ2-7; D uncertain. The CDR3 sequence is 11 residues long. Between the trimmed V and J ends, which lost 1 base and 4 bases, there was a span of 3 bases. Germline-derived CDR1 and CDR2 are SGHNT and YYREEE (reference sequence). The CDR3 coding sequence is TGTGCCAGCAGCTTGCGGTACGAGCAGTACTTC. Translation: CASSLRYEQYF.

The chain couples TRBV6-6 to TRBJ2-2; 7 bases map to TRBD2. This CDR3 region has 16 residues. Germline assignment: CDR1 MNHNY and CDR2 SVGAGI (reference sequence). V shed 2 bases and J 4 bases; nucleotides not matched to a gene: 7. The CDR3 DNA reads as TGTGCCAGCAGTTACGCGGGAGTTAGTCCCACCGGGGAGCTGTTTTTT. Encoded protein: CASSYAGVSPTGELFF.

The chain couples TRBV28 to TRBJ2-3; 7 positions agree with TRBD2. The CDR3 covers 17 residues. Germline lookup yields CDR1 MDHEN and CDR2 SYDVKM. V shed 5 bases, J shed 1 base, and the junction held 12 bases outside the gene matches. The CDR3 DNA sequence: TGTGCCAGCAGTCTCGGCGCCGGACTAGATGGCACAGATACGCAGTATTTT. This translates into CASSLGAGLDGTDTQYF.

CDR3 coding DNA: TGTGCCAGCAGTGCCCGGGACTCGGGTTACAATGAGCAGTTCTTC. This gives the protein CASSARDSGYNEQFF. The chain couples TRBV2 to TRBJ2-1, with D perhaps TRBD2 (6 bases). The CDR3 has 15 residues. Trimming cost V 4 bases and J 4 bases, with 14 bases left between them. Germline V lookup: CDR1 SNHLY, CDR2 FYNNEI.

The chain joins TRBV9 to TRBJ2-3; 7 bases align to TRBD1. CDR1 and CDR2 from the germline V gene are SGDLS and YYNGEE. Trimming cost V 0 bases and J 5 bases; bases outside gene matches: 15. The CDR3 spans 18 residues. CDR3 residues: CASSVGELDRQGRDTQYF. In DNA form, the CDR3 reads TGTGCCAGCAGCGTAGGAGAGCTCGATAGACAGGGAAGAGATACGCAGTATTTT.

This chain links TRBV7-2 with TRBJ2-7; possible D gene TRBD1, 6 bases. This CDR3 comprises 15 residues. V lost 1 base and J lost 0, with 10 bases in between. CDR1 and CDR2 from the germline V gene are SGHTA and FQGNSA. The CDR3 DNA reads as TGTGCCAGCAGCTTAGACAGGGCCCTCTCCTACGAGCAGTACTTC. The encoded protein is CASSLDRALSYEQYF.

This clone was detected only a few times. The V call is TRBV30, the J call TRBJ2-3, with 7 bases identical to TRBD2. The CDR3 is made up of 15 amino acids. CDR1 and CDR2 (germline): GTSNPN, SVGIG (reference sequence). V lost 0 bases and J lost 5; bases outside the gene matches: 8. CDR3 region: CAWSVIGGSKDTQYF. CDR3 nucleotide sequence: TGTGCCTGGAGTGTAATCGGCGGGAGTAAAGATACGCAGTATTTT.